The 14 T cell receptor beta chains given below trace back to one sample, sequenced in a study of T cell clonality in common variable immunodeficiency. Findings of the study overall: In common variable immunodeficiency, TCR beta chains reportedly carried fewer deletions and N-nucleotide insertions.

The antigens these receptors bind are not known. Profiling relied on immunoSEQ multiplex PCR, and the TCRdb table lists in-frame clones only, not all of them. Listed for the sample are just over 20,000 clones, none seen a single time. The sample was peripheral blood mononuclear cells. The source of these receptors is a human donor with common variable immunodeficiency.

This clone was recorded at least ten times. The read terminates 3 residues ahead of where the CDR3 ends, so the germline J gene completes it. Other nucleotide sequences in the sample specify the same CDR3. The V call is TRBV5-6, the J call TRBJ2-5; the D gene is possibly TRBD1 (5 bases). The germline V gene has CDR1 SGHDT and CDR2 YYEEEE. This CDR3 has 13 residues. V was cut by 5 bases and J by 5 bases, with 13 bases left in between. The CDR3 is CASSVTVEETQYF. CDR3 DNA (partial): TGTGCCAGCAGTGTGACAGTGGAGGAGACC.

This clone has a count of ten or more. The read halts 3 residues ahead of the CDR3 end, with the missing end drawn from the germline J gene. This chain joins TRBV30 and TRBJ1-6; 10 bases align to TRBD1. Looked up from germline, CDR1 is GTSNPN and CDR2 is SVGIG (reference sequence). The V segment lost 0 bases and the J segment 9 bases; nucleotides outside the gene matches: 5. The CDR3 loop spans 15 amino acids. The sequenced CDR3 bases are TGTGCCTGGAGTGTACTGGGACAGGGGAGTTCACCC. This gives the protein CAWSVLGQGSSP. The full CDR3 protein is CAWSVLGQGSSPLHF.

This clone was seen repeatedly, ten times or more. CDR3 sequence reads: CASSLGQGATYEQYF. The CDR3 bases that were read are TGTGCCAGCAGCTTGGGACAGGGGGCAACCTACGAG. The rearrangement uses TRBV5-4 and TRBJ2-7; 10 nucleotides align to TRBD1. Read sequence stops 3 residues before the CDR3 end, and the germline J gene provides the missing end. This CDR3 has 15 amino acids. J lost 2 bases, V lost 0 bases, and 2 bases had no gene match. The germline CDR1 and CDR2 sequences are SGHNT and YYREEE (reference sequence).

This clone was observed many times. The read stops 3 residues short of the end of the CDR3; the missing end is completed from the germline J gene. The chain links TRBV7-6 to TRBJ1-1; D is possibly TRBD1 (6 bases). There are 13 residues in the CDR3. Germline loops: CDR1 SGHVS, CDR2 FNYEAQ. The chain's CDR3 is CASSRRGQLEAFF. The sequenced CDR3 bases are TGTGCCAGCAGTAGAAGGGGACAACTCGAA.

This clone was seen ten or more times. Read sequence stops 3 residues before the CDR3 end, and the germline J gene provides the missing end. The chain has TRBV18 and TRBJ1-5, with TRBD1 identical over 9 bases. CDR1 KGHSH and CDR2 LQKENI come from the germline V gene. The CDR3 is 15 residues long. The ends lost 5 bases at V and 5 bases at J; junction bases unmatched: 7. CDR3 region: CASSTGTGRHQPQHF. CDR3 bases read: TGTGCCAGCTCAACCGGGACAGGGAGGCATCAGCCC.

This clone was counted many times. The read finishes 3 residues shy of the CDR3 end, and the germline J gene is used to complete it. The chain recombines TRBV7-2 with TRBJ2-3, with D possibly being TRBD1 (6 bases). In germline, CDR1 is SGHTA, CDR2 FQGNSA. CDR3 length: 13 amino acids. Trimming stripped 5 bases from V and 5 bases from J, with 11 bases between. Partial CDR3 DNA: TGTGCCAGCAGCGCAGGGGTGGGAGATACG. Protein product: CASSAGVGDT. The CDR3, in full, reads CASSAGVGDTQYF.

This clone was recorded many times. The CDR3 extends 3 residues past the end of the read, so its final part is completed from the germline J gene. V gene TRBV6-2 or TRBV6-3 combines with J gene TRBJ2-5; D is tentatively TRBD1 or TRBD2 (5 bases each). Germline CDR1 and CDR2: MNHEY and SVGEGT. The CDR3 has 12 residues. V was trimmed by 6 bases and J by 5 bases, leaving 10 bases between them. CDR3 in amino acids: CASSSREETQYF. CDR3 bases read: TGTGCCAGCAGCTCCAGGGAGGAGACC.

Regarding this clone: The read ends 3 residues before the CDR3 terminus; that terminus is restored from the germline J gene. This sequence joins TRBV10-2 and TRBJ2-7; the D gene is possibly TRBD1 (6 bases). This CDR3 region has 14 residues. V was cut by 4 bases and J by 3 bases, with 13 bases left in between. Germline CDR1 and CDR2: WSHSY and SAAADI. The CDR3 DNA, read in part, is TGCGCCAGCAGTGGGACAGCACAATTCTACGAG. Protein: CASSGTAQFYE. The whole CDR3 reads CASSGTAQFYEQYF.

This clone was seen at least ten times. Read data end 3 residues before the CDR3 end; the end is taken from the germline J gene. The chain is built from TRBV5-4 and TRBJ1-2, with D possibly matching TRBD1 (6 bases). The length of the CDR3 is 13 residues. Germline V gene lookup returns CDR1 SGHNT and CDR2 YYREEE (reference sequence). The CDR3 region is CASSSTGGGGYTF. CDR3 DNA, as far as it was read: TGTGCCAGCAGCTCGACAGGTGGCGGGGGC. Using reference TRBV5-4 and TRBJ1-2 for the parts outside the CDR3, the full variable domain is ETGVTQSPTHLIKTRGQQVTLRCSSQSGHNTVSWYQQALGQGPQFIFQYYREEENGRGNFPPRFSGLQFPNYSSELNVNALELDDSALYLCASSSTGGGGYTFGSGTRLTVV.

This clone turned up a few times. The read falls 3 residues short of the CDR3 end, and the missing part is taken from the germline J gene. The V and J genes are TRBV18 and TRBJ2-6; D is unclear. Deletions cut 6 bases from V and 4 bases from J, with 7 bases between. The CDR3 totals 13 residues. The germline CDR1 and CDR2 sequences are KGHSH and LQKENI. Incomplete CDR3 DNA: TGTGCCAGCTCCCCTTCCGGGGCCAACGTC. Protein: CASSPSGANV. The entire CDR3 protein is CASSPSGANVLTF.

In its sample, this clone was seen many times. The read terminates 3 residues before the CDR3 end, so the remaining end is supplied by the germline J gene. V is TRBV6-4 and J is TRBJ2-5, with TRBD1 matching 8 bases. In germline, CDR1 is MRHNA, CDR2 SNTAGT. CDR3 length: 13 amino acids. Losses at the gene ends were 6 bases for V and 2 bases for J; bases not matched to a gene: 2. The CDR3 sequence is CASSRDRQETQYF. The CDR3 DNA, read in part, is TGTGCCAGCAGCCGGGACAGGCAAGAGACC.

Many counts were recorded for this clone. Read data end 3 residues before the CDR3 end; the end is taken from the germline J gene. The chain recombines TRBV2 with TRBJ1-4, with D tentatively TRBD1 (5 bases). Germline CDR1 reads SNHLY; CDR2 reads FYNNEI. There are 13 residues in the CDR3. With 6 bases removed from V and 5 bases from J, the gap between germline ends came to 10 bases. The CDR3 reads CASRGGENEKLFF. Incomplete CDR3 DNA: TGTGCCAGCAGGGGAGGGGAAAATGAAAAA.

This clone was recorded at least ten times. The sequenced fragment ends 3 residues before the CDR3 boundary, so the rest is inferred from the germline J gene. V is TRBV29-1 and J is TRBJ1-4; 8 nucleotides align to TRBD1. Trimming removed 0 bases from V and 7 bases from J; junction bases left unmatched: 4. This CDR3 comprises 14 residues. The germline V gene encodes CDR1 SQVTM and CDR2 ANQGSEA. CDR3 bases read: TGCAGCGTTGAAGATACAGGGGGTGGTGAAAAA. Encoded protein: CSVEDTGGGEK. The full CDR3 reads CSVEDTGGGEKLFF. The full variable domain, completed using reference TRBV29-1 and TRBJ1-4, is SAVISQKPSRDICQRGTSLTIQCQVDSQVTMMFWYRQQPGQSLTLIATANQGSEATYESGFVIDKFPISRPNLTFSTLTVSNMSPEDSSIYLCSVEDTGGGEKLFFGSGTQLSVL.

Many counts were recorded for this clone. The read halts 3 residues ahead of the CDR3 end, with the missing end drawn from the germline J gene. This rearrangement joins TRBV5-1 to TRBJ2-5, with D possibly being TRBD2 (5 bases). The germline gives CDR1 SGHRS, CDR2 YFSETQ. V was shortened by 0 bases and J by 5 bases, with 8 bases between the two germline ends. CDR3 length: 13 residues. CDR3 DNA, as far as it was read: TGCGCCAGCAGCTTGGATACGGGGGAGACC. This sequence encodes CASSLDTGET. The entire CDR3 reads CASSLDTGETQYF.